The source of this T cell receptor beta chain is a study of low-dose radiotherapy and immunotherapy resistance in tumors. In the study overall: It was 1 Gy per fraction every two weeks that Cohort 2 received, adding up to 13 Gy over 26 weeks. On a schedule of every two weeks, intravenous cyclophosphamide at a dose of 200 mg/m2 was delivered one day before each radiation and immunotherapy administration.

The CDR3 runs 17 residues. Germline V gives CDR1 LNHNV, CDR2 YYDKDF (reference sequence). V lost 0 bases, J lost 2 bases, and 14 bases lay in between. At least ten counts were recorded for this clonotype. As to time point: before trial treatment. It was nivolumab, ipilimumab, aspirin, low-dose cyclophosphamide and low-dose radiotherapy that donors received. Alpha- and beta-chain coverage of first-strand cDNA came from TRAV- and TRBV-specific primers. The TCRs were subjected to amplification over roughly 18 PCR cycles employing a constant-region primer in conjunction with a V-primer adapter. TCRdb recomputed calls from the reads with MiXCR, one row per CDR3 protein. The data show 75,000 to 95,000 distinct CDR3 sequences, under 20% seen once.

The J gene is TRBJ1-5, the V gene TRBV15, with TRBD1 as a possible D gene (5 bases). The receptor comes from a male donor with prostate cancer. Specimen: PBMCs, collected before treatment. CDR3 residues: CATSRDWGGEGNQPQHF. DNA of the CDR3: TGTGCCACCAGCAGAGATTGGGGCGGTGAGGGCAATCAGCCCCAGCATTTT.